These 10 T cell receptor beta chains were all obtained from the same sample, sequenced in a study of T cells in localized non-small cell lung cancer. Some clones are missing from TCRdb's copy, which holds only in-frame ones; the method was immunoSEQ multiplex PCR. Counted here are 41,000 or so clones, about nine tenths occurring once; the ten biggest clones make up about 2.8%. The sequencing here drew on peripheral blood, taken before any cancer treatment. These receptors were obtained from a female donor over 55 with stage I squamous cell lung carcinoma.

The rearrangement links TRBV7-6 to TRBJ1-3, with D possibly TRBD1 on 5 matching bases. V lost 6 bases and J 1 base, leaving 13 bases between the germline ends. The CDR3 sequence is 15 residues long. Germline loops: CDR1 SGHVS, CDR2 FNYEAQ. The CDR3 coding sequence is TGTGCCAGCAGATCGGAGGGGAGATCTGGAAACACCATATATTTT. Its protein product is CASRSEGRSGNTIYF.

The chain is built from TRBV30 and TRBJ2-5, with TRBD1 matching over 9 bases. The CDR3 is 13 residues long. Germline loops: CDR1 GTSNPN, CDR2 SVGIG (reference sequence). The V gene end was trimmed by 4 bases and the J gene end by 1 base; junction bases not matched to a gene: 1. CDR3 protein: CAWKQGAQETQYF. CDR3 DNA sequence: TGTGCCTGGAAACAGGGGGCCCAAGAGACCCAGTACTTC.

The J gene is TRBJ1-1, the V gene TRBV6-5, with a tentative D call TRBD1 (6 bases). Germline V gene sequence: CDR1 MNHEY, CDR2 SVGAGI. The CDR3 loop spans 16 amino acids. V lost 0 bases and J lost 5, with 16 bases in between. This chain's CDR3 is CASSYSLQGSGTEAFF. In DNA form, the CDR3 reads TGTGCCAGCAGTTACTCTTTGCAGGGGAGTGGAACTGAAGCTTTCTTT.

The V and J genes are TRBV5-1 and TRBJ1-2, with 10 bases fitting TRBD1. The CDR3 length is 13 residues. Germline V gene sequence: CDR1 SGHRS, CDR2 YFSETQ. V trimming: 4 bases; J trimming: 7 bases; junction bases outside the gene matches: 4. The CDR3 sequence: CASSTGTGAGYTF. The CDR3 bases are TGCGCCAGCAGCACCGGGACAGGGGCTGGCTACACCTTC. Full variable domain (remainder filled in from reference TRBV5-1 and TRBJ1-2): KAGVTQTPRYLIKTRGQQVTLSCSPISGHRSVSWYQQTPGQGLQFLFEYFSETQRNKGNFPGRFSGRQFSNSRSEMNVSTLELGDSALYLCASSTGTGAGYTFGSGTRLTVV.

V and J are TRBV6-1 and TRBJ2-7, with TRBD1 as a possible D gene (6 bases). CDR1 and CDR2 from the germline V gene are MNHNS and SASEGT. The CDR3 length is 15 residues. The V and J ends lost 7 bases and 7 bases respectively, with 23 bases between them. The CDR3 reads CASTGAARGPVEQYF. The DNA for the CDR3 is TGTGCCAGCACCGGAGCGGCCAGGGGTCCCGTAGAGCAGTACTTC.

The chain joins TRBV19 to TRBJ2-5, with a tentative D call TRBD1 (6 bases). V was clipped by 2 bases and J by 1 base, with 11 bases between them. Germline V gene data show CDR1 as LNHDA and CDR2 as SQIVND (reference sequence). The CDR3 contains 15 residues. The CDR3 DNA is TGTGCCAGTAGTATAACCCGGGACACCCAAGAGACCCAGTACTTC. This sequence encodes CASSITRDTQETQYF.

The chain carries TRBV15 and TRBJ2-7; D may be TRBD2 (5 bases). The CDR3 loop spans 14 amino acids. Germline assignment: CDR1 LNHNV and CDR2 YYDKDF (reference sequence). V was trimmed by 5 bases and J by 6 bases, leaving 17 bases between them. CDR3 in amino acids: CATSPQPDGGEQYF. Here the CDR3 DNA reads TGTGCCACCAGCCCACAGCCGGACGGAGGCGAGCAGTACTTC. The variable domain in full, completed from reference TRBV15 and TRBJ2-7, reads DAMVIQNPRYQVTQFGKPVTLSCSQTLNHNVMYWYQQKSSQAPKLLFHYYDKDFNNEADTPDNFQSRRPNTSFCFLDIRSPGLGDTAMYLCATSPQPDGGEQYFGPGTRLTVT.

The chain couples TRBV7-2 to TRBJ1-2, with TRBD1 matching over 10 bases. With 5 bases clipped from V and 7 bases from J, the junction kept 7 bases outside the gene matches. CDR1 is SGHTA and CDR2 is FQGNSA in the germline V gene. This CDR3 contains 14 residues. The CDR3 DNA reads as TGTGCCAGCAGCGCCGACAGGGGGCAAGGTGGCTACACCTTC. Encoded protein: CASSADRGQGGYTF.

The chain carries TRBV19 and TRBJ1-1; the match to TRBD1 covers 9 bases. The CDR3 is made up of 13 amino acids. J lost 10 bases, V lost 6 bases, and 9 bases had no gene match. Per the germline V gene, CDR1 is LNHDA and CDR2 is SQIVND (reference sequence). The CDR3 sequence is CASRDRGNGRAFF. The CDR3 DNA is TGTGCCAGTAGGGACAGGGGTAATGGGCGAGCTTTCTTT.

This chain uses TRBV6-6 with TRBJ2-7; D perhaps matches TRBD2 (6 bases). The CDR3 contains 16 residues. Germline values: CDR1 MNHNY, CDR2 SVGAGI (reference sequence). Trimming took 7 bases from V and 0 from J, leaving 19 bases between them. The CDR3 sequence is CASTDGGRGSSYEQYF. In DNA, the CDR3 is TGTGCCAGCACCGACGGGGGTAGGGGCTCCTCCTACGAGCAGTACTTC.